The 5 T cell receptor beta chains listed next were all sequenced from one sample in a study of T cell repertoires in cytomegalovirus infection. TCRdb re-called the reads with MiXCR, one entry per CDR3 protein. The table shows 700,000 to 950,000 distinct CDR3 sequences, with 32% occurring only once. No antigen is known for these receptors. This material consisted of cultured CD8+ T cells from PBMCs, taken from culture after CMV antigen stimulation. The receptors originated from a human donor in good health (CMV status not recorded). Some clones in this sample may be carry-over from other donors' samples.

V and J are TRBV6-8 and TRBJ2-1; 7 nucleotides align to TRBD2. Germline V gene lookup returns CDR1 MNHGY and CDR2 SAAAGT. The V and J ends lost 8 bases and 6 bases, in that order; junction bases with no gene match: 7. The length of the CDR3 is 13 residues. The CDR3, as DNA: TGTGCCAGCGGCTGGGGGGGGACCAATGAGCAGTTCTTC. Translation gives CASGWGGTNEQFF.

Many counts were recorded for this clonotype. The rearrangement links TRBV12-3 or TRBV12-4 to TRBJ2-7, with D possibly matching TRBD2 (6 bases). V was clipped by 0 bases and J by 7 bases, with 10 bases between them. There are 13 residues in the CDR3. CDR3 loop: CASSLAGGREQYV. DNA of the CDR3: TGTGCCAGCAGTTTAGCCGGGGGAAGGGAGCAGTACGTC.

This clonotype was seen more than once but under ten times. The chain links TRBV27 to TRBJ1-1; D gene uncertain. Between the trimmed V and J ends, which lost 5 bases and 1 base, there was a span of 11 bases. The CDR3 loop spans 14 amino acids. Germline V gives CDR1 MNHEY, CDR2 SMNVEV (reference sequence). CDR3: CASSPDGWNTEAFF. The CDR3 nucleotides read TGTGCCAGCAGTCCGGATGGTTGGAACACTGAAGCTTTCTTT.

As regards this clonotype: A read error may be the cause here, since a much bigger clone is one base away. This chain joins TRBV7-6 and TRBJ1-3; the D gene is possibly TRBD1 (5 bases). Germline CDR1 is SGHVS and CDR2 is FNYEAQ. The CDR3 spans 16 residues. CDR3 in DNA: TGTGCCGGCAGTTCTCGACCGGACACCAACGTAAACACCATATATTTT. This codes for CAGSSRPDTNVNTIYF.

This clonotype was seen only a few times. V usage is TRBV4-1 and J usage is TRBJ2-3, with D perhaps TRBD1 (7 bases). V lost 1 base and J lost 0, with 17 bases in between. This CDR3 contains 18 residues. CDR1 and CDR2 (germline): MGHRA, YSYEKL. CDR3 sequence: CASSQVEGTGASTDTQYF. As DNA, the CDR3 is TGCGCCAGCAGCCAAGTGGAGGGCACAGGGGCCAGCACAGATACGCAGTATTTT.